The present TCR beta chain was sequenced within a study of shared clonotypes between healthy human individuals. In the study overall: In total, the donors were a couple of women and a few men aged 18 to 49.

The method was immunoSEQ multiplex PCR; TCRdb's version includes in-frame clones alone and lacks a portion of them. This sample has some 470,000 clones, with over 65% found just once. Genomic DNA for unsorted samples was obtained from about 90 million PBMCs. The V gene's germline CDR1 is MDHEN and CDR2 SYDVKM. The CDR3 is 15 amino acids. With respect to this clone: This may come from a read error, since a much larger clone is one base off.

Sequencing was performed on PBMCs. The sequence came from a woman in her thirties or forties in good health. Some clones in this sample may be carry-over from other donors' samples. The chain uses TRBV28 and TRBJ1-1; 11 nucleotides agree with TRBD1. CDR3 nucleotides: TGTGCCAGCAGTTTATTGGGACAGGGGGTGACTGAAGCTCTCTTT. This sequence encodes CASSLLGQGVTEALF.